This TCR beta chain was captured in a study of T cell repertoires in aging, cancer and after chemotherapy. Overall study context: Donors were grouped into six age bands spanning 30 or younger through 70 or older. Patients with glioblastoma brain tumors were sampled before and after temozolomide-based therapy.

Multiplex touch-down PCR with TRB-A/B primers amplified rearranged V-D-J TRB sequences. A single record per CDR3 protein comes from TCRdb applying MiXCR to the multiplex PCR reads. This table has a few thousand distinct CDR3 sequences, 30% to 45% appearing once. Per the germline V gene, CDR1 is MNHEY and CDR2 is SVGEGT. J was trimmed by 5 bases and V by 2 bases; bases with no gene match: 15. There are 18 residues in the CDR3. Amplification of TCR beta used genomic DNA extracted from peripheral blood. This receptor was identified in a human donor with a solid tumor. The V gene is TRBV6-2 or TRBV6-3, the J gene TRBJ2-1, with 7 nucleotides matching TRBD1. What was sequenced was blood. DNA of the CDR3: TGTGCCAGCAGTTACCCCGAGAGACCTACCGGGACAGACAATGAGCAGTTCTTC. Amino acids: CASSYPERPTGTDNEQFF.